These T cell receptor beta chains were read from a single sample in a study of beta chain features in type 1 diabetes. Sequencing used immunoSEQ multiplex PCR; TCRdb keeps in-frame clones, though not all of them. The sample shows under 300,000 clones, 7% to 9% of them seen only once. Sequenced material: central memory CD4+ T cells from blood. The receptors stem from a woman aged 18 to 35 in good health. Each CDR3 is given with its conserved first and last residue. The order of the fields is D gene, V gene, J gene, clone size, CDR3 DNA, CDR3 protein. The D gene is left open where the match is weak. Clone size is stated in some rows and not others, as once, few, many or a class when expanded.

D gene: TRBD2
V gene: TRBV13
J gene: TRBJ2-3
clone size: many
CDR3 DNA: TGTGCCAGCAGCTTCCGGACTAGCGGGAGTAGGCCCACAGATACGCAGTATTTT
CDR3 protein: CASSFRTSGSRPTDTQYF

D gene: TRBD1
V gene: TRBV4-2
J gene: TRBJ1-1
clone size: few
CDR3 DNA: TGTGCCAGCAGCCAAGATTCACGACAGGGCCCAGGGTTGGAAGCTTTCTTT
CDR3 protein: CASSQDSRQGPGLEAFF

D gene: TRBD1
V gene: TRBV7-2
J gene: TRBJ2-5
clone size: NA
CDR3 DNA: TGTGCCAGCAGCACCGGGACAGGGATTAAGACCCAGTACTTC
CDR3 protein: CASSTGTGIKTQYF

D gene: NA
V gene: TRBV5-4
J gene: TRBJ2-3
clone size: NA
CDR3 DNA: TGTGCCAGCAGCTTTGACAGCTCAGATACGCAGTATTTT
CDR3 protein: CASSFDSSDTQYF

D gene: TRBD1
V gene: TRBV2
J gene: TRBJ2-3
clone size: NA
CDR3 DNA: TGTGCCAGCAGTACTCGGACAGGGGGCACAGATACGCAGTATTTT
CDR3 protein: CASSTRTGGTDTQYF

D gene: NA
V gene: TRBV7-9
J gene: TRBJ1-2
clone size: few
CDR3 DNA: TGTGCCAGCAGCTTCCTGGACAGAACTAACTATGGCTACACCTTC
CDR3 protein: CASSFLDRTNYGYTF

D gene: NA
V gene: TRBV29-1
J gene: TRBJ2-7
clone size: few
CDR3 DNA: TGCAGCGTTGGGTCGGGGGAGAAGCAGTACTTC
CDR3 protein: CSVGSGEKQYF

D gene: TRBD1
V gene: TRBV7-9
J gene: TRBJ1-2
clone size: NA
CDR3 DNA: TGTGCCAGCAGCTTGACAGGGGGCGGCTATGGCTACACCTTC
CDR3 protein: CASSLTGGGYGYTF

D gene: NA
V gene: TRBV5-4
J gene: TRBJ2-5
clone size: NA
CDR3 DNA: TGTGCCAGCAGCTTCCCGGGGGAAGAGACCCAGTACTTC
CDR3 protein: CASSFPGEETQYF

D gene: NA
V gene: TRBV20-1
J gene: TRBJ2-3
clone size: NA
CDR3 DNA: TGCAGTACCAACCCCACAGATACGCAGTATTTT
CDR3 protein: CSTNPTDTQYF

D gene: NA
V gene: TRBV6-5
J gene: TRBJ2-7
clone size: few
CDR3 DNA: TGTGCCAGCAGGAATTCAGGGTGGAGGATCTACGAGCAGTACTTC
CDR3 protein: CASRNSGWRIYEQYF

D gene: NA
V gene: TRBV30
J gene: TRBJ1-5
clone size: NA
CDR3 DNA: TGTGCCTGGGGTGGAAATCAGCCCCAGCATTTT
CDR3 protein: CAWGGNQPQHF

D gene: TRBD1
V gene: TRBV6-4
J gene: TRBJ1-6
clone size: NA
CDR3 DNA: TGTGCCAGCAGACCCGGGACAGAGGGGAGCGGCTATAATTCACCCCTCCACTTT
CDR3 protein: CASRPGTEGSGYNSPLHF

D gene: NA
V gene: TRBV1
J gene: TRBJ2-1
clone size: few
CDR3 DNA: TGCACCAGCAGCCAAGATTTTTACGGGGGGCCATCCAGAGAGCAGTTCTTC
CDR3 protein: CTSSQDFYGGPSREQFF

D gene: NA
V gene: TRBV5-1
J gene: TRBJ1-5
clone size: few
CDR3 DNA: TGCGCCAGCAGCTTAGGGGACCGGACGCAGACCCAGCATTTT
CDR3 protein: CASSLGDRTQTQHF

D gene: NA
V gene: TRBV2
J gene: TRBJ1-6
clone size: NA
CDR3 DNA: TGTGCCAGCTGGGGACACATCTATAATTCACCCCTCCACTTT
CDR3 protein: CASWGHIYNSPLHF

D gene: NA
V gene: TRBV6-5
J gene: TRBJ1-2
clone size: few
CDR3 DNA: NA
CDR3 protein: CASSSVQRVGQGSTF

D gene: NA
V gene: TRBV30
J gene: TRBJ1-2
clone size: few
CDR3 DNA: TGTGCCTGGAGATCAAGAGGGTCCTATGGCTACACCTTC
CDR3 protein: CAWRSRGSYGYTF

D gene: NA
V gene: TRBV29-1
J gene: TRBJ1-1
clone size: few
CDR3 DNA: TGCAGCGTTACAGGGATATACACTGAAGCTTTCTTT
CDR3 protein: CSVTGIYTEAFF

D gene: TRBD1
V gene: TRBV18
J gene: TRBJ2-5
clone size: NA
CDR3 DNA: TGTGCCAGCTCACCACGAGGGGGCGGCGGGGAGACCCAGTACTTC
CDR3 protein: CASSPRGGGGETQYF

D gene: TRBD1
V gene: TRBV7-9
J gene: TRBJ2-1
clone size: few
CDR3 DNA: TGTGCCAGCAGCTCACCAGGGGGCAGCTCCTACAATGAGCAGTTCTTC
CDR3 protein: CASSSPGGSSYNEQFF

D gene: TRBD1
V gene: TRBV7-9
J gene: TRBJ2-1
clone size: few
CDR3 DNA: TGTGCCAGCAGCTTGACGACAGGGGTCTACAATGAGCAGTTCTTC
CDR3 protein: CASSLTTGVYNEQFF

D gene: NA
V gene: TRBV28
J gene: TRBJ1-6
clone size: NA
CDR3 DNA: TGTGCCACCTGCTATCGCGGCCGATCGTGGAATTCACCCCTCCACTTT
CDR3 protein: CATCYRGRSWNSPLHF

D gene: TRBD1
V gene: TRBV6-1
J gene: TRBJ2-1
clone size: few
CDR3 DNA: TGTGCCAGCAGTGATCCAGGGACAGGGACCAATGAGCAGTTCTTC
CDR3 protein: CASSDPGTGTNEQFF

D gene: NA
V gene: TRBV11-2
J gene: TRBJ2-1
clone size: few
CDR3 DNA: TGTGCCAGCAGCTTAGAGGGTGATCCGTACAATGAGCAGTTCTTC
CDR3 protein: CASSLEGDPYNEQFF

D gene: NA
V gene: TRBV2
J gene: TRBJ1-1
clone size: many
CDR3 DNA: TGTGCCAGCAGTGCTTGGGCGAACACTGAAGCTTTCTTT
CDR3 protein: CASSAWANTEAFF

D gene: TRBD1
V gene: TRBV7-9
J gene: TRBJ1-2
clone size: NA
CDR3 DNA: TGTGCCAGCAGCTTGCCCGGACAGGCCCGCTACACCTTC
CDR3 protein: CASSLPGQARYTF

D gene: NA
V gene: TRBV28
J gene: TRBJ2-2
clone size: NA
CDR3 DNA: TGTGCCAGCAGTTTTCTTCAGGTCGGGGAGCTGTTTTTT
CDR3 protein: CASSFLQVGELFF

D gene: TRBD2
V gene: TRBV7-9
J gene: TRBJ2-1
clone size: many
CDR3 DNA: TGTGCCAGCAGCGCGTCTAGCGGGAGCTACAATGAGCAGTTCTTC
CDR3 protein: CASSASSGSYNEQFF

D gene: NA
V gene: TRBV11-2
J gene: TRBJ2-1
clone size: NA
CDR3 DNA: TGTGCCAGCAGCTTTGACCGATACAATGAGCAGTTCTTC
CDR3 protein: CASSFDRYNEQFF

D gene: TRBD2
V gene: TRBV5-4
J gene: TRBJ2-4
clone size: few
CDR3 DNA: TGTGCCAGCAGCTTGTTGCTAGCGGGACCCAAAAACATTCAGTACTTC
CDR3 protein: CASSLLLAGPKNIQYF

D gene: TRBD1
V gene: TRBV5-1
J gene: TRBJ1-6
clone size: few
CDR3 DNA: TGCGCCAGCAGGTCCGGGACAGATAATTCACCCCTCCACTTT
CDR3 protein: CASRSGTDNSPLHF

D gene: NA
V gene: TRBV12-5
J gene: TRBJ2-1
clone size: few
CDR3 DNA: TGTGCTAGTGTCTGGGCCAGCCACAATGAGCAGTTCTTC
CDR3 protein: CASVWASHNEQFF

D gene: NA
V gene: TRBV2
J gene: TRBJ1-1
clone size: few
CDR3 DNA: TGTGCCAGCCACCTTCAGGGGAACACTGAAGCTTTCTTT
CDR3 protein: CASHLQGNTEAFF

D gene: NA
V gene: TRBV19
J gene: TRBJ1-1
clone size: few
CDR3 DNA: TGTGCCAGCACAGGGAGGGAGACTGAAGCTTTCTTT
CDR3 protein: CASTGRETEAFF

D gene: NA
V gene: TRBV27
J gene: TRBJ1-5
clone size: few
CDR3 DNA: TGTGCCAGCAGTGAGGTGGCGTCTAATCAGCCCCAGCATTTT
CDR3 protein: CASSEVASNQPQHF